The clone carrying this T cell receptor beta chain appeared a few times. Germline loops: CDR1 SGHRS, CDR2 YFSETQ. V lost 4 bases to trimming and J lost 3 bases, with 7 bases between them. This CDR3 spans 12 amino acids. This entry comes from a study of blood T cell repertoires in COVID-19. About the research overall: The United States, Italy and Spain were the sources of the acute and convalescent COVID-19 samples. T cells, B-cell-depleted T cells, or PBMCs provided the cDNA or gDNA that served as material.

Authors' analysis steps: Estimated nucleated cell counts came from reference gene primer amplification. TCRdb keeps only in-frame clones here, not all; method: immunoSEQ multiplex PCR. The DNA gave D and trimming, while V, J and clone size come from that table. The profile shows roughly 83,000 clones, about 82% of them singletons. Sequenced sample: peripheral blood. The sequence was obtained from a man aged 50-59 years with active COVID-19. V is TRBV5-1 and J is TRBJ1-2; D call uncertain. In DNA form, the CDR3 reads TGCGCCAGCAGCCTATACGACTATGGCTACACCTTC. Translating gives CASSLYDYGYTF.